Below are 18 T cell receptor beta chains sequenced from a single sample in a study of cytomegalovirus exposure and HLA in healthy donors (dated by TCRdb to about 2017). Library generation was performed with the immunoSEQ multiplex PCR assay. A mixture of 60 forward primers for TCR Vbeta segments and 13 reverse primers for TCR Jbeta segments was used in the multiplex PCR. In its TCRdb copy, this immuneACCESS table keeps in-frame sequences only and misses some clones. Where compared with another copy, unresolved V genes explain less than half of these, and the others have no known cause. The sample yields 130,000 or so clones; 70% to 85% were counted once. The top ten clones comprise roughly 5.8% of the sample. Sequencing was performed on PBMCs. The source of these receptors is a man aged 18 to 29 in good health and CMV-seropositive.

This clone was observed a handful of times. The genes are TRBV4-1 and TRBJ1-5; TRBD1 might be the D (5 bases). The CDR3 runs to 18 residues. V lost 5 bases and J 7 bases, leaving 27 bases between the germline ends. The germline V gene encodes CDR1 MGHRA and CDR2 YSYEKL. The CDR3 DNA reads as TGCGCCAGCAGCACACGTTATGGCTCCTACGGGGGAGAACAGCCCCAGCATTTT. It yields the protein CASSTRYGSYGGEQPQHF.

J is TRBJ2-7 and V is TRBV18; D unresolved. This CDR3 spans 13 amino acids. Germline CDR1 reads KGHSH; CDR2 reads LQKENI. The V end lost 3 bases, the J end lost 5 bases, and 11 bases lay between the germline ends. CDR3 region: CASSPSVLDEQYF. CDR3 nucleotides: TGTGCCAGCTCACCGAGTGTTTTAGACGAGCAGTACTTC. Looking up the rest from reference TRBV18 and TRBJ2-7 gives the full variable domain: NAGVMQNPRHLVRRRGQEARLRCSPMKGHSHVYWYRQLPEEGLKFMVYLQKENIIDESGMPKERFSAEFPKEGPSILRIQQVVRGDSAAYFCASSPSVLDEQYFGPGTRLTVT.

The J gene is TRBJ1-1, the V gene TRBV10-3, with TRBD1 identical over 8 bases. The CDR3 loop spans 14 amino acids. Germline-derived CDR1 and CDR2 are ENHRY and SYGVKD. The J segment lost 1 base and the V segment lost 6 bases, leaving 4 bases of the junction unmatched. The CDR3 DNA reads as TGTGCCATCAGAGGGGGACAGGCGAACACTGAAGCTTTCTTT. Its protein product is CAIRGGQANTEAFF.

The chain links TRBV2 to TRBJ2-3; 7 positions match TRBD2. V trimming: 6 bases; J trimming: 0 bases; junction bases outside the gene matches: 0. Germline assignment: CDR1 SNHLY and CDR2 FYNNEI. The CDR3 contains 13 residues. CDR3: CASRGLSTDTQYF. CDR3 bases: TGTGCCAGCAGGGGACTAAGCACAGATACGCAGTATTTT.

The V gene is TRBV19, the J gene TRBJ2-1, with 8 positions matching TRBD1. Germline loops: CDR1 LNHDA, CDR2 SQIVND (reference sequence). The V gene end was trimmed by 3 bases and the J gene end by 3 bases; junction bases not matched to a gene: 4. CDR3 size: 15 residues. The CDR3 DNA reads as TGTGCCAGTAGTATCCGACAGGGGTTCTACAATGAGCAGTTCTTC. Amino acids: CASSIRQGFYNEQFF. The entire variable domain, with the rest obtained from reference TRBV19 and TRBJ2-1, is as follows: DGGITQSPKYLFRKEGQNVTLSCEQNLNHDAMYWYRQDPGQGLRLIYYSQIVNDFQKGDIAEGYSVSREKKESFPLTVTSAQKNPTAFYLCASSIRQGFYNEQFFGPGTRLTVL.

The J gene is TRBJ2-1, the V gene TRBV6-6, with 9 bases matching TRBD1. The V segment lost 4 bases and the J segment 8 bases; nucleotides outside the gene matches: 3. The CDR3 totals 13 residues. Per germline, CDR1 MNHNY and CDR2 SVGAGI (reference sequence). This CDR3 reads CASSLTGGYEQFF. In DNA form, the CDR3 reads TGTGCCAGCAGTTTGACAGGGGGTTATGAGCAGTTCTTC.

V is TRBV19 and J is TRBJ2-4; no definite D call. The length of the CDR3 is 15 residues. The V gene lost 5 bases and the J gene lost 3 bases, with 14 bases spanning the gap. Germline V gene lookup returns CDR1 LNHDA and CDR2 SQIVND (reference sequence). The CDR3 is CASSEFERGKNIQYF. CDR3 DNA sequence: TGTGCCAGTAGTGAGTTTGAGCGTGGCAAAAACATTCAGTACTTC.

The chain uses TRBV28 and TRBJ2-1, with 8 nucleotides matching TRBD2. V trimming: 2 bases; J trimming: 15 bases; junction bases outside the gene matches: 9. Germline-derived CDR1 and CDR2 are MDHEN and SYDVKM. The CDR3 runs to 13 residues. The CDR3 sequence: CASSLGGRGRRFF. The CDR3 DNA follows: TGTGCCAGCAGTTTAGGGGGCCGCGGGAGGAGGTTCTTC.

This clone was counted once. V usage is TRBV5-1 and J usage is TRBJ1-2; D is possibly TRBD1 (5 bases). V was shortened by 7 bases and J by 6 bases, with 19 bases between the two germline ends. CDR3 length equals 14 residues. The germline CDR1 and CDR2 sequences are SGHRS and YFSETQ. CDR3 amino acids: CASGHGTAGDGYTF. The CDR3 DNA follows: TGCGCCAGCGGCCACGGGACTGCCGGCGATGGCTACACCTTC.

This chain connects TRBV9 to TRBJ1-1; D is possibly TRBD1 (5 bases). V was clipped by 3 bases and J by 8 bases, with 14 bases between them. This CDR3 is built from 13 residues. The V gene's germline CDR1 is SGDLS and CDR2 YYNGEE. The CDR3 protein is CASSDRVAGEAFF. For the CDR3, the DNA is TGTGCCAGCAGCGATAGAGTGGCAGGGGAAGCTTTCTTT.

This CDR3 reads CASSGEDPWNTIYF. The CDR3 DNA follows: TGTGCCAGCAGTGGGGAGGACCCGTGGAACACCATATATTTT. The chain employs TRBV6-1 and TRBJ1-3; the D is unclear. V was pared by 4 bases and J by 7 bases, with 14 bases between. CDR1 MNHNS and CDR2 SASEGT come from the germline V gene. There are 14 residues in the CDR3.

The rearrangement joins TRBV4-1 to TRBJ1-1, with D unresolved. The CDR3 contains 15 residues. In germline, CDR1 is MGHRA, CDR2 YSYEKL. Trimming removed 2 bases at V and 5 bases at J, with 15 bases between. The CDR3 sequence is CASSQNRVTGTEAFF. CDR3 sequence (DNA): TGCGCCAGCAGCCAAAACCGGGTAACGGGGACTGAAGCTTTCTTT.

V usage is TRBV11-2 and J usage is TRBJ1-2; 8 bases are a match to TRBD1. CDR1 and CDR2 (germline): SGHAT, FQNNGV. The junction had 17 bases not matched to a gene; V was cut back by 4 bases and J by 7 bases. This CDR3 is built from 17 residues. The DNA for the CDR3 is TGTGCCAGCAGCTCAGCCTACGGACAGGGTGGGTCCCTTGGCTACACCTTC. This encodes CASSSAYGQGGSLGYTF.

The chain joins TRBV2 to TRBJ2-1; D not certain. The CDR3 sequence is 11 residues long. Germline V gene lookup returns CDR1 SNHLY and CDR2 FYNNEI. The V end was cut by 7 bases, the J end by 4 bases, with 5 bases between. This chain's CDR3 is CASKLYNEQFF. The CDR3 DNA reads as TGTGCCAGCAAACTATACAATGAGCAGTTCTTC.

The chain joins TRBV28 to TRBJ2-7; tentative D call: TRBD1 (6 bases). The CDR3 length is 15 residues. Germline V CDR1 and CDR2: MDHEN, SYDVKM. The V end lost 2 bases, the J end lost 3 bases, and 14 bases lay between the germline ends. The CDR3 region is CASSLPAGASYEQYF. CDR3 in DNA: TGTGCCAGCAGTTTACCGGCAGGGGCGAGCTACGAGCAGTACTTC.

The chain joins TRBV11-3 to TRBJ1-1; D may be TRBD1 (5 bases). The CDR3 has 12 residues. Trimming removed 0 bases from V and 11 bases from J, with 10 bases in between. Germline-derived CDR1 and CDR2 are SGHNT and YENEEA. The CDR3 region has the DNA TGTGCCAGCAGCTTAGAGGGGGGAGGTGCTTTCTTT. This gives the protein CASSLEGGGAFF.

The sample holds a few counts of this clone. This chain uses TRBV10-3 with TRBJ2-2, with TRBD2 as a possible D gene (5 bases). Germline V gene sequence: CDR1 ENHRY, CDR2 SYGVKD. This CDR3 is built from 15 residues. V was trimmed by 2 bases and J by 0 bases, leaving 7 bases between them. The CDR3: CAISEPGTNTGELFF. The DNA of the CDR3 is TGTGCCATCAGTGAGCCGGGAACGAACACCGGGGAGCTGTTTTTT.

The chain has TRBV5-4 and TRBJ1-1; 7 bases map to TRBD1. The length of the CDR3 is 16 residues. Germline V gene sequence: CDR1 SGHNT, CDR2 YYREEE (reference sequence). The J segment lost 5 bases and the V segment lost 0 bases, leaving 10 bases of the junction unmatched. In DNA form, the CDR3 reads TGTGCCAGCAGCTTGGAACCTCAGGGGGGACGAACTGAAGCTTTCTTT. It translates to CASSLEPQGGRTEAFF.